This T cell receptor beta chain was documented in a study of beta chain features in type 1 diabetes. Every bit of the isolated RNA underwent reverse transcription, so sequencing read expressed TCRB transcripts. Measured with immunoSEQ multiplex PCR; TCRdb has only the in-frame clones, and not every one. The table records 300,000 or so clones, 7% to 9% of them present only once. This clone was found a few times. The CDR3 contains 15 residues. Trimming took off 2 bases at V and 0 bases at J, with 7 bases between the two ends. The rearrangement links TRBV23-1 to TRBJ2-2, with D uncertain. TRBV23-1 is treated as an ORF (open reading frame) with a function not yet certain. Specimen: central memory CD4+ T cells from blood. This clonotype originated in a woman younger than 30 in good health. The CDR3 coding sequence is TGCGCCAGCAGTCAACCGACCGCGAACACCGGGGAGCTGTTTTTT. The encoded protein is CASSQPTANTGELFF.